Reported below is one T cell receptor beta chain. Its binding antigen is unknown. No qualities accompany the bases; no much larger clone lies one base away. The entry originates in a study of T cell repertoires in cytomegalovirus infection (dated by TCRdb to the late 2010s). In terms of the full investigation: Donor HLA type was relevant to the analysis, because carriage of CMV infection together with the matching HLA type was indicated by public TCR beta signatures. Points the paper makes about the study in general: In both this cohort and an independent cohort of some 370 donors, the cumulative frequency of public TCR beta family members distinguished carriers of CMV infection plus the relevant HLA type. The ex vivo response was dominated by HLA-C-restricted CMV-specific TCR beta clonotypes, which also provided the single most frequent clonotype in two of eight donors.

V was cut back by 4 bases and J by 4 bases, leaving a gap of 9 bases between them. Measured from the cysteine to the phenylalanine, the CDR3 is 13 residues long. The CDR3 DNA has 39 bases and is translated from base 1. The germline V gene encodes CDR1 SGHAT and CDR2 FQNNGV. For sequencing, an Illumina HiSeq 1500 was employed. TCRdb ran its own pipeline on the public reads, namely fastp trimming at Q25 and MiXCR clone calling, and kept in-frame beta chains. Here each entry gathers all rows of one CDR3 protein and keeps the most common genes and DNA. Present in this sample are about 740,000 distinct CDR3 sequences, roughly a third of which were seen just once. The ten most abundant clones make up 2.5% to 3% of the sample.

The clonotype was recovered from a human donor in good health (CMV status not recorded). Some clones in this sample may be carry-over from other donors' samples. Material for sequencing was PBMCs. The rearrangement combines TRBV11-2 with TRBJ2-3; the D gene may be TRBD1 or TRBD2, since each aligns over 6 bases. CDR3 sequence: CASSWGAADTQYF. The sequence in DNA is TGTGCCAGCAGCTGGGGGGCCGCAGATACGCAGTATTTT.